The clone carrying this T cell receptor beta chain appeared a few times. The record originates from a study of response to subunit inactivated influenza vaccine. The CDR3 extends over 17 amino acids. The germline V gene encodes CDR1 SGHVS and CDR2 FQNEAQ. Trimming cost V 1 base and J 4 bases, with 19 bases left between them. TCRdb reanalysed the RT-PCR reads using MiXCR and keeps one entry per CDR3 protein. The sample contains around 760,000 distinct CDR3 sequences, over 11% of which appear only once. The sequencing here drew on PBMCs from blood, taken 14 days before vaccination. The chain employs TRBV7-8 and TRBJ1-2; a possible D gene is TRBD1 (6 bases). The sequence was obtained from a man between 45 and 60 years old who received an inactivated influenza vaccine. CDR3 nucleotides: TGTGCCAGCAGCTTAGGGCGCCGTCGGGGGCAGGGCTATGGCTACACCTTC. It codes for CASSLGRRRGQGYGYTF.